This T cell receptor (beta chain) was captured by sequencing in a study of response to subunit inactivated influenza vaccine. The sample holds a few counts of this clonotype. Its antigen is not known. TCRdb used MiXCR to reprocess the RT-PCR reads, holding one entry per CDR3 protein. The table has 600,000 to 850,000 distinct CDR3 sequences, roughly 15% seen once. Study results and caveats: Authors suggested each seasonal influenza vaccination recruits few new T cells.

The CDR3 extends over 15 amino acids. The germline V gene has CDR1 MNHEY and CDR2 SMNVEV (reference sequence). V was cut by 4 bases and J by 2 bases, with 14 bases left in between. Sequencing was performed on PBMCs from blood, taken roughly 2 weeks before vaccination. V and J are TRBV27 and TRBJ2-5; maybe TRBD1 (5 bases). This TCR was recovered from a man aged 50 to 60 who received an inactivated influenza vaccine. CDR3 sequence reads: CASSSRTGVQETQYF. The CDR3 region has the DNA TGTGCCAGCAGTTCGCGAACAGGAGTACAAGAGACCCAGTACTTC.